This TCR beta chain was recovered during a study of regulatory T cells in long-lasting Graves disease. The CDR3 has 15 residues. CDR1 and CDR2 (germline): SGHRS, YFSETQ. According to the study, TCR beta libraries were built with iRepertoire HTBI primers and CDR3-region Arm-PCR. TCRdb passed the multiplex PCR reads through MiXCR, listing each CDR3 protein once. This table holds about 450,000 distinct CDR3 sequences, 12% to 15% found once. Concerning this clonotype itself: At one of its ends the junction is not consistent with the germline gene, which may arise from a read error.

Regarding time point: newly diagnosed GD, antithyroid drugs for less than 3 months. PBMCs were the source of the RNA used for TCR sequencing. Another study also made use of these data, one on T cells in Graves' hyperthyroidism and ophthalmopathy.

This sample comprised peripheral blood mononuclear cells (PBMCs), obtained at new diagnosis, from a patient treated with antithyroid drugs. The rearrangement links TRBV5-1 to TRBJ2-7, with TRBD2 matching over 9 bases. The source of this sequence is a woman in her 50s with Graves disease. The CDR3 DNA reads TGCGTCAGCAGCTTGGCTAGCGGGAACTCCTACGAGCAGTACTTC. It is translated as CVSSLASGNSYEQYF.